This T cell receptor beta chain comes out of a study of blood T cell repertoires in COVID-19. In the study overall: Material from acute and convalescent COVID-19 was sourced from the United States, Italy and Spain. T cells, B-cell-depleted T cells, or PBMCs supplied cDNA or gDNA.

Per germline, CDR1 SGHTA and CDR2 FQGNSA. V lost 2 bases to trimming and J lost 1 base, with 2 bases between them. The CDR3 length is 13 residues. Participant reports of clinical history set cohort assignment. Per the original data handling: Using reference gene primer amplification, nucleated cell counts were estimated. Profiled with immunoSEQ multiplex PCR; TCRdb holds only in-frame clones, not every one. V and J calls and clone size are given by that table; D and trimming were obtained from the DNA. Among more than 110,000 clones listed, roughly 83% were seen once. This TCR was sampled from a middle-aged man with acute COVID-19. The sample taken for sequencing was PBMCs or T cells enriched from blood (not recorded which). The V gene is TRBV7-2, the J gene TRBJ2-2; no clear D. The CDR3 DNA sequence: TGTGCCAGCAGCTTACTGAACACCGGGGAGCTGTTTTTT. Protein: CASSLLNTGELFF.